This T cell receptor beta chain was profiled in a study of cytomegalovirus exposure and HLA in healthy donors. General study results and limits: Judged likely to be a sequencing artifact was a cluster of highly shared sequence variants. CMV serostatus stood as the only immune exposure information on hand.

Worth noting for this clone: The antigen is unknown.

The study ran its PCR with 60 Vbeta and 13 Jbeta primers. The repertoire was sequenced with immunoSEQ multiplex PCR; TCRdb's copy has only in-frame clones and lacks some. This repertoire shows fewer than 250,000 clones, about 80% found once; its top ten account for roughly 15%. Germline lookup yields CDR1 SQVTM and CDR2 ANQGSEA. V lost 8 bases, J lost 6 bases, and 14 bases stayed unmatched. The CDR3 consists of 14 residues. All the people who gave samples were healthy bone marrow donors. V and J are TRBV29-1 and TRBJ2-3, with 7 bases matching TRBD2. This clonotype originated in a man aged 40-49 years in good health and CMV-seronegative. The sample comprised PBMCs. The CDR3 DNA sequence: TGCAGCCACCGGCCCCCCAGAGCGGGGGATACGCAGTATTTT. Residues: CSHRPPRAGDTQYF.